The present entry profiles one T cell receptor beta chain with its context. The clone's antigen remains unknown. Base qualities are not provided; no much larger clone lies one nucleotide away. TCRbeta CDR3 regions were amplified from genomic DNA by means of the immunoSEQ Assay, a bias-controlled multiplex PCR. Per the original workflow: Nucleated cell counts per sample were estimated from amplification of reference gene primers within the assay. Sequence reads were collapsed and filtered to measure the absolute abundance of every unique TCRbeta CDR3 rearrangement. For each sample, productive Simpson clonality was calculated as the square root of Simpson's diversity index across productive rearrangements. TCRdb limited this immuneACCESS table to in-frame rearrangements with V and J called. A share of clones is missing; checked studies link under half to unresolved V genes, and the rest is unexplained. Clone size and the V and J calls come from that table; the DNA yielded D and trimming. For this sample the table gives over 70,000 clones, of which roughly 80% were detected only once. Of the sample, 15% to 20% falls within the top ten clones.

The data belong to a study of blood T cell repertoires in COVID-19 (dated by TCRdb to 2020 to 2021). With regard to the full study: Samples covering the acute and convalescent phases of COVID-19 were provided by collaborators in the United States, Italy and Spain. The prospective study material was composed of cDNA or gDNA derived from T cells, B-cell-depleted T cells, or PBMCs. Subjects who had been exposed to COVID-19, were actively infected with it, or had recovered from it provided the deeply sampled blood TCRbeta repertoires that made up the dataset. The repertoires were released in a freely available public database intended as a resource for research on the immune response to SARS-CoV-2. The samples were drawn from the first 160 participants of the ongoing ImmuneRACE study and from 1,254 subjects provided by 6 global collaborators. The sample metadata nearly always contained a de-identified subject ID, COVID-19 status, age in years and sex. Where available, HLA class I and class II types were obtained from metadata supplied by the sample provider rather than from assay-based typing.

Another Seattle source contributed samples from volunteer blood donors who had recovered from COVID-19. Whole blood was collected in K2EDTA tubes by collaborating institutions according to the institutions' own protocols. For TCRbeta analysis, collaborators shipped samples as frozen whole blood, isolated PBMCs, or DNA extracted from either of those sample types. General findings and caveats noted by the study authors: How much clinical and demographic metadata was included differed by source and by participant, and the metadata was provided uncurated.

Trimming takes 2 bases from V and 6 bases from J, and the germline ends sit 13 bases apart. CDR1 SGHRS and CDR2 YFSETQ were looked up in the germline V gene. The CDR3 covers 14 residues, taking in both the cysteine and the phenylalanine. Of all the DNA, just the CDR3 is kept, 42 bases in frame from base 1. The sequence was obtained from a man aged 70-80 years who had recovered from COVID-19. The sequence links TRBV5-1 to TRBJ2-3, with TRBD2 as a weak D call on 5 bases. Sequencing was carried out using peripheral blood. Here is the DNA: TGCGCCAGCAGCTTAGGCGGGTCCGGGGATACGCAGTATTTT. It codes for CASSLGGSGDTQYF.